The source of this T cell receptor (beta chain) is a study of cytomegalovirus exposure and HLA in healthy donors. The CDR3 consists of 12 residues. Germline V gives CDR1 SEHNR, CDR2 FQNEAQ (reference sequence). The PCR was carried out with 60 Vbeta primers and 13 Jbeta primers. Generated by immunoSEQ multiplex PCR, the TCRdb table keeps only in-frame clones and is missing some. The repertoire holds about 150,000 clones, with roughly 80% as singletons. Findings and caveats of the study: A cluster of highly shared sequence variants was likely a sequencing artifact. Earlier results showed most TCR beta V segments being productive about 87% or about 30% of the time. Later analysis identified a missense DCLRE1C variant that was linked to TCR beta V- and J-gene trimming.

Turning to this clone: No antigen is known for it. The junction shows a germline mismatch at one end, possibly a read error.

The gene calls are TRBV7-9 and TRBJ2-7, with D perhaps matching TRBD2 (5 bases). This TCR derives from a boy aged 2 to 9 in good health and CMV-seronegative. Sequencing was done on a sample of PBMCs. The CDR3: CSSSPARDEQYF. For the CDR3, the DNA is TGTTCCAGCAGCCCGGCGCGGGACGAGCAGTACTTC.